The 28 T cell receptor beta chains listed next were all sequenced from one sample in a study of blood T cell repertoires in COVID-19. TCRdb's copy holds only in-frame clones and misses some; the assay was immunoSEQ multiplex PCR. In the table there are about 70,000 clones, 85% to 90% of which are singletons. Sequencing used peripheral blood. These receptors came from a man in his fifties or sixties with acute or convalescent COVID-19.

In DNA, the CDR3 is TGTGCCAGCAGTGAAACTACAGGGGTTGGCTACACCTTC. It yields the protein CASSETTGVGYTF. This chain uses TRBV2 with TRBJ1-2; 7 bases align to TRBD1. CDR3 size: 13 residues. Germline-derived CDR1 and CDR2 are SNHLY and FYNNEI. V was pared by 2 bases and J by 7 bases, with 4 bases of the junction left unmatched.

The V and J genes are TRBV27 and TRBJ1-5; D is uncertain. CDR3 length equals 17 residues. Germline assignment: CDR1 MNHEY and CDR2 SMNVEV (reference sequence). V was pared by 5 bases and J by 0 bases, with 17 bases between. In DNA, the CDR3 is TGTGCCAGCAGTCCGCGGTCGGCTGGAAGTAGCAATCAGCCCCAGCATTTT. Translated, it gives CASSPRSAGSSNQPQHF.

The V and J genes are TRBV24-1 and TRBJ2-7; 8 bases fit TRBD1. CDR3 length: 15 amino acids. J was trimmed by 4 bases and V by 3 bases; bases with no gene match: 7. Looked up from germline, CDR1 is KGHDR and CDR2 is SFDVKD. Written as DNA, the CDR3 is TGTGCCACCAGTGATGGAGGGACAGGAACATACGAGCAGTACTTC. It encodes CATSDGGTGTYEQYF.

The chain has TRBV19 and TRBJ2-1, with 11 bases identical to TRBD2. The CDR3 spans 16 residues. Trimming removed 4 bases from V and 0 bases from J; junction bases left unmatched: 2. The germline gives CDR1 LNHDA, CDR2 SQIVND (reference sequence). CDR3 DNA sequence: TGTGCCAGTAGTAGACTAGCGGGGAGCTCCTACAATGAGCAGTTCTTC. Protein sequence: CASSRLAGSSYNEQFF. Filled out from reference TRBV19 and TRBJ2-1, the complete variable domain reads DGGITQSPKYLFRKEGQNVTLSCEQNLNHDAMYWYRQDPGQGLRLIYYSQIVNDFQKGDIAEGYSVSREKKESFPLTVTSAQKNPTAFYLCASSRLAGSSYNEQFFGPGTRLTVL.

The rearrangement links TRBV28 to TRBJ2-3, with 8 bases fitting TRBD1. The J segment lost 4 bases and the V segment lost 4 bases, leaving 7 bases of the junction unmatched. Germline V CDR1 and CDR2: MDHEN, SYDVKM. The CDR3 has 15 residues. CDR3 coding DNA: TGTGCCAGCAGTTCCTCAGGGGGCCCCCCAGATACGCAGTATTTT. Translating gives CASSSSGGPPDTQYF.

The chain links TRBV6-5 to TRBJ1-2, with 8 bases lining up with TRBD1. V lost 0 bases, J lost 4 bases, and 1 base stayed unmatched. This CDR3 has 14 residues. Looked up from germline, CDR1 is MNHEY and CDR2 is SVGAGI. CDR3 sequence reads: CASSYSQGGYGYTF. CDR3 bases: TGTGCCAGCAGTTACTCACAGGGGGGCTATGGCTACACCTTC.

This clone was found a few times. The chain links TRBV7-8 to TRBJ2-1; the D gene is possibly TRBD2 (6 bases). The CDR3 consists of 12 residues. Trimming removed 1 base from V and 10 bases from J, with 8 bases in between. Germline CDR1 reads SGHVS; CDR2 reads FQNEAQ. CDR3 protein: CASSLVLAEQFF. The CDR3 DNA reads as TGTGCCAGCAGCTTAGTACTAGCAGAGCAGTTCTTC.

This clone was picked up a small number of times. DNA for the CDR3: TGTGCCAGCAGCCCAGGACAGGGGGACGGTTTTGGCTACACCTTC. It specifies CASSPGQGDGFGYTF. The chain is built from TRBV7-2 and TRBJ1-2; TRBD1 matches 10 bases. The CDR3 covers 15 residues. Germline CDR1 is SGHTA and CDR2 is FQGNSA. V was pared by 5 bases and J by 7 bases, with 10 bases of the junction left unmatched.

This chain uses TRBV28 with TRBJ2-7; weak D call: TRBD2 (5 bases). The CDR3 covers 12 residues. Per germline, CDR1 MDHEN and CDR2 SYDVKM. V lost 7 bases and J lost 6, with 13 bases in between. Here the CDR3 DNA reads TGTGCCAGCACCGGGATTCGGGGCGAGCAGTACTTC. Its translation: CASTGIRGEQYF.

The chain has TRBV3-1 (or the pseudogene TRBV3-2) and TRBJ2-7, with D possibly being TRBD1 (5 bases). This CDR3 contains 14 residues. The V gene's germline CDR1 is LGHDT and CDR2 YNNKEL (reference sequence). Trimming took 6 bases from V and 4 from J, leaving 16 bases between them. The CDR3 bases are TGTGCCAGCAGGCATCAGGACACGACATACGAGCAGTACGTC. It is translated as CASRHQDTTYEQYV.

This rearrangement joins TRBV19 to TRBJ1-5, with 7 bases identical to TRBD1. Per the germline V gene, CDR1 is LNHDA and CDR2 is SQIVND (reference sequence). The CDR3 is made up of 14 amino acids. With 7 bases clipped from V and 5 bases from J, the junction kept 8 bases outside the gene matches. The CDR3 region has the DNA TGTGCCAGTAACGACAGGGCAAGGGATCAGCCCCAGCATTTT. Translation: CASNDRARDQPQHF.

The chain carries TRBV6-2 or TRBV6-3 and TRBJ2-2; 7 bases fit TRBD2. V shed 3 bases, J shed 5 bases, and the junction held 3 bases outside the gene matches. The CDR3 has 14 residues. The germline gives CDR1 MNHEY, CDR2 SVGEGT. In nucleotides, the CDR3 is TGTGCCAGCAGTTATGCGGGAGTGACCGGGGAGCTGTTTTTT. As protein: CASSYAGVTGELFF.

The CDR3 is CASSLGSSSYNEQFF. The CDR3, as DNA: TGTGCCAGCAGCTTAGGCTCTAGCTCCTACAATGAGCAGTTCTTC. The chain employs TRBV7-2 and TRBJ2-1; D is unclear. Deletions cut 1 base from V and 0 bases from J, with 7 bases between. CDR1 is SGHTA, CDR2 FQGNSA, per germline. The CDR3 totals 15 residues.

This clone was observed a few times. The CDR3: CASSTGGTEAFF. The CDR3 DNA reads TGTGCCTCCTCGACAGGGGGGACTGAAGCTTTCTTT. The chain links TRBV30 to TRBJ1-1; 9 nucleotides align to TRBD1. The germline gives CDR1 GTSNPN, CDR2 SVGIG (reference sequence). V lost 7 bases, J lost 5 bases, and 5 bases stayed unmatched. The CDR3 consists of 12 residues.

The rearrangement links TRBV18 to TRBJ1-5, with D possibly being TRBD1 (6 bases). Germline V CDR1 and CDR2: KGHSH, LQKENI. The germline V and J ends were trimmed by 2 bases and 2 bases, with 7 bases remaining between them. The CDR3 is 14 amino acids. CDR3 amino acids: CASSPRQGNQPQHF. CDR3 coding DNA: TGTGCCAGCTCACCAAGACAGGGCAATCAGCCCCAGCATTTT.

The rearrangement uses TRBV5-4 and TRBJ1-2; 11 bases fit TRBD1. CDR1 SGHNT and CDR2 YYREEE come from the germline V gene (reference sequence). The CDR3 loop spans 14 amino acids. V shed 0 bases and J 7 bases; nucleotides not matched to a gene: 2. The CDR3 region has the DNA TGTGCCAGCAGCTTGGGGACAGGGGGCACTGGCTACACCTTC. Translation gives CASSLGTGGTGYTF.

The V and J genes are TRBV21-1 and TRBJ2-4; TRBD2 is taken as the D call from the table, unchecked against the DNA. TRBV21-1 is reported as a pseudogene. CDR3 length: 15 amino acids. Here the CDR3 reads CASSKGGGSANIQYF. CDR3 bases: TGTGCCAGCAGCAAAGGGGGTGGGAGCGCAAACATTCAGTACTTC.

The chain combines TRBV9 with TRBJ2-5; TRBD1 matches 9 bases. The CDR3 is 15 amino acids. The ends lost 0 bases at V and 5 bases at J; junction bases unmatched: 5. CDR1 and CDR2 (germline): SGDLS, YYNGEE. In DNA form, the CDR3 reads TGTGCCAGCAGCGTAGGGACAGGGGTCGTGGAGACCCAGTACTTC. Translating it yields CASSVGTGVVETQYF.

J is TRBJ2-4 and V is TRBV19, with TRBD2 matching over 13 bases. Germline V lookup: CDR1 LNHDA, CDR2 SQIVND (reference sequence). The J segment lost 0 bases and the V segment lost 10 bases, leaving 15 bases of the junction unmatched. This CDR3 is built from 19 residues. The CDR3 protein is CATAGTSGTLTLAKNIQYF. The CDR3 region has the DNA TGTGCCACCGCCGGGACTAGCGGGACCTTGACCTTAGCCAAAAACATTCAGTACTTC.

The chain recombines TRBV9 with TRBJ2-7, with D possibly TRBD1 on 5 matching bases. Trimming stripped 0 bases from V and 2 bases from J, with 9 bases between. The CDR3 is 14 amino acids. CDR1 is SGDLS, CDR2 YYNGEE, per germline. The CDR3 DNA is TGTGCCAGCAGCGTAGGGGCAGGGACCTACGAGCAGTACTTC. It specifies CASSVGAGTYEQYF.

J is TRBJ2-4 and V is TRBV7-2; 10 bases map to TRBD2. Trimming removed 3 bases from V and 8 bases from J; junction bases left unmatched: 1. CDR1 and CDR2 (germline): SGHTA, FQGNSA. This CDR3 is built from 13 residues. The CDR3 DNA reads as TGTGCCAGCAGCTTTACTAGCGGGGACATTCAGTACTTC. Its protein is CASSFTSGDIQYF.

The V call is TRBV9, the J call TRBJ2-5; 8 positions agree with TRBD2. The CDR3 loop spans 15 amino acids. The J segment lost 3 bases and the V segment lost 2 bases, leaving 6 bases of the junction unmatched. Germline CDR1 and CDR2: SGDLS and YYNGEE. The CDR3 coding sequence is TGTGCCAGCAGCGTTACTAGCGGCGAAGAAGAGACCCAGTACTTC. It specifies CASSVTSGEEETQYF.

The J gene is TRBJ1-3, the V gene TRBV10-2, with D uncertain. The length of the CDR3 is 14 residues. Trimming cost V 0 bases and J 4 bases, with 7 bases left between them. The germline CDR1 and CDR2 sequences are WSHSY and SAAADI. The CDR3 bases are TGCGCCAGCAGTGAGTCCGCCAGGGGAAACACCATATATTTT. Residues: CASSESARGNTIYF.

The V and J genes are TRBV6-5 and TRBJ2-1; 7 bases fit TRBD2. With V trimmed by 6 bases and J by 6 bases, 8 bases remained unmatched. Germline lookup yields CDR1 MNHEY and CDR2 SVGAGI. This CDR3 is built from 14 residues. The CDR3 loop is CASSPPSGANEQFF. DNA for the CDR3: TGTGCCAGCAGCCCCCCTAGCGGAGCCAATGAGCAGTTCTTC.

The gene calls are TRBV28 and TRBJ1-4; 7 positions match TRBD1. With V trimmed by 6 bases and J by 3 bases, 10 bases remained unmatched. The CDR3 spans 16 residues. The germline V gene has CDR1 MDHEN and CDR2 SYDVKM. The CDR3 nucleotides are TGTGCCAGCAGGAACAGGGGTGGCGGGTCTAATGAAAAACTGTTTTTT. Protein product: CASRNRGGGSNEKLFF.

V usage is TRBV3-1 (or the pseudogene TRBV3-2) and J usage is TRBJ1-5; D possibly corresponds to TRBD1 (6 bases). The CDR3 is 14 amino acids. CDR1 LGHDT and CDR2 YNNKEL come from the germline V gene (reference sequence). Trimming removed 0 bases at V and 5 bases at J, with 8 bases between. CDR3 in amino acids: CASSQEGGDQPQHF. CDR3 in DNA: TGTGCCAGCAGCCAAGAAGGGGGAGATCAGCCCCAGCATTTT.

V usage is TRBV11-2 and J usage is TRBJ2-1; D remains ambiguous. V gave up 3 bases and J gave up 4 bases, with 13 bases separating them. Germline-derived CDR1 and CDR2 are SGHAT and FQNNGV. The CDR3 runs 15 residues. The CDR3 region has the DNA TGTGCCAGCAGCTTGGAACTGCGGATGTACAATGAGCAGTTCTTC. Translation gives CASSLELRMYNEQFF.

The rearrangement joins TRBV19 to TRBJ1-5; TRBD1 matches at 8 bases. The CDR3 covers 15 residues. From germline, CDR1 is LNHDA and CDR2 SQIVND (reference sequence). The junction had 15 bases not matched to a gene; V was cut back by 6 bases and J by 11 bases. This chain's CDR3 is CASRYRGTSKGAQHF. In DNA form, the CDR3 reads TGTGCCAGTAGGTACAGGGGGACGTCCAAAGGAGCCCAGCATTTT.